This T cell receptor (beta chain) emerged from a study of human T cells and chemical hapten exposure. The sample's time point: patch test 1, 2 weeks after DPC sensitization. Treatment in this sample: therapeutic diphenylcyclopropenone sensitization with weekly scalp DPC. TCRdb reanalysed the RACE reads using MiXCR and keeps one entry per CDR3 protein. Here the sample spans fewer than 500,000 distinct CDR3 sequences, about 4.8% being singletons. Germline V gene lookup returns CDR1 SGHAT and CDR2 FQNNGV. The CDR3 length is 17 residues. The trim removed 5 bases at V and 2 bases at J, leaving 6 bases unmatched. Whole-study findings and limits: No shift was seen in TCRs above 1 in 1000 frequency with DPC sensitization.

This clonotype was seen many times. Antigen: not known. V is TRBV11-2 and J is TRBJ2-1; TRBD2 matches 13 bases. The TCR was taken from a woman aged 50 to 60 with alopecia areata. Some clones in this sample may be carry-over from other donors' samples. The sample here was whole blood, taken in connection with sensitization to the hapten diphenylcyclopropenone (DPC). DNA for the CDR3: TGTGCCAGCAGCATACGACTAGCGGGAGGAGCCTACAATGAGCAGTTCTTC. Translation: CASSIRLAGGAYNEQFF.